This TCR beta chain was obtained from a study of CD8 T cells in Susac syndrome. Findings and caveats of the study: Susac-specific public clones in total CD8+ repertoires numbered approximately 17; in CD8+ TEMRA repertoires, they numbered several. Among people with Susac, CD8+ clonal expansion was greatest in TEMRA cells and active patients.

Concerning this clonotype itself: As yet, its antigen is unknown.

Germline V gene sequence: CDR1 DFQATT, CDR2 SNEGSKA (reference sequence). V lost 1 base to trimming and J lost 1 base; unmatched junction nucleotides: 5. The CDR3 is made up of 15 amino acids. Random hexamers were used to reverse transcribe 0.5 to 1 ug of RNA. From the immunoSEQ multiplex PCR reads, TCRdb called clonotypes with MiXCR, one entry per CDR3 protein. The sample has 100,000 to 150,000 distinct CDR3 sequences; 90% to 95% are singletons. TCR beta was sequenced from blood CD8+ and CD4+ T cells. The J gene is TRBJ2-7, the V gene TRBV20-1, with 9 bases aligning to TRBD1. This clonotype originated in a human donor with Susac syndrome. Material: CD8+ T cells from PBMCs. CDR3 DNA sequence: TGCAGTGCTAGAGGGGGACAGGGTTTTTCCTACGAGCAGTACTTC. As protein: CSARGGQGFSYEQYF.